This TCR beta chain derives from a study of shared clonotypes between healthy human individuals. The CDR3 covers 13 residues. CDR1 SNHLY and CDR2 FYNNEI come from the germline V gene. Trimming took 6 bases from V and 1 from J, leaving 9 bases between them. Profiling relied on immunoSEQ multiplex PCR, and the TCRdb table lists in-frame clones only, not all of them. The data hold 470,000 or so clones, with 78% observed a single time. The chain links TRBV2 to TRBJ1-1; D is unclear. The clonotype was recovered from a woman in her thirties or forties in good health. Some clones in this sample may be carry-over from other donors' samples. Sequenced: PBMCs. The CDR3 region has the DNA TGTGCCAGCAGAAACACCCGGAACACTGAAGCTTTCTTT. Protein: CASRNTRNTEAFF.